The 5 T cell receptor beta chains given below trace back to one sample, sequenced in a study of T cells in Graves' hyperthyroidism and ophthalmopathy. Amplified TCR beta CDR3 regions came from RNA transcripts. The TCR CDR3 first-round RT-PCR relied on the HTBI primer set. From the multiplex PCR reads, TCRdb called clonotypes with MiXCR, one entry per CDR3 protein. The data hold about 610,000 distinct CDR3 sequences, with more than 15% observed a single time. What was sequenced was blood. The receptors come from a woman between 35 and 50 years old with Graves' ophthalmopathy.

The V and J genes are TRBV9 and TRBJ2-3; weak D call: TRBD2 (6 bases). CDR3 length equals 16 residues. Trimming took 0 bases from V and 2 from J, leaving 13 bases between them. Germline V CDR1 and CDR2: SGDLS, YYNGEE. CDR3 region: CASSVGDSRLTDTQYF. Here the CDR3 DNA reads TGTGCCAGCAGCGTAGGGGACTCCCGACTCACAGATACGCAGTATTTT. The complete variable domain, with remaining parts taken from reference TRBV9 and TRBJ2-3, reads DSGVTQTPKHLITATGQRVTLRCSPRSGDLSVYWYQQSLDQGLQFLIQYYNGEERAKGNILERFSAQQFPDLHSELNLSSLELGDSALYFCASSVGDSRLTDTQYFGPGTRLTVL.

In its sample, this clonotype was seen many times. The rearrangement links TRBV6-4 to TRBJ1-1; D ambiguous. In germline, CDR1 is MRHNA, CDR2 SNTAGT. Trimming stripped 4 bases from V and 0 bases from J, with 6 bases between. The CDR3 is 13 amino acids. In DNA, the CDR3 is TGTGCCAGCAGTGCCGTCCTGAACACTGAAGCTTTCTTT. This sequence encodes CASSAVLNTEAFF.

Turning to this clonotype: Lacking the conserved final phenylalanine or tryptophan, this CDR3 likely reflects a read error. V is TRBV5-1 and J is TRBJ2-1, with TRBD2 identical over 9 bases. Trimming at V came to 0 bases and at J to 7 bases, leaving 5 bases not matched to a gene. The CDR3 loop spans 15 amino acids. Looked up from germline, CDR1 is SGHRS and CDR2 is YFSETQ. DNA for the CDR3: TGCGCCAGCAGCTTGGGGCTAGCGGGGAAGAATGAGCAGTTCCTC. This codes for CASSLGLAGKNEQFL.

This clonotype came up a few times. This chain uses TRBV5-1 with TRBJ2-5; D may match TRBD1 or TRBD2 (5 bases each). Per germline, CDR1 SGHRS and CDR2 YFSETQ. The CDR3 sequence is 15 residues long. The V end lost 0 bases, the J end lost 5 bases, and 14 bases lay between the germline ends. CDR3 sequence reads: CASSLGRGSGETQYF. Here the CDR3 DNA reads TGCGCCAGCAGCTTGGGCCGGGGCTCCGGGGAGACCCAGTACTTC.

At least ten counts were recorded for this clonotype. The V gene is TRBV27, the J gene TRBJ1-1; D unresolved. The germline V gene encodes CDR1 MNHEY and CDR2 SMNVEV (reference sequence). CDR3 length: 13 amino acids. The V end was cut by 3 bases, the J end by 3 bases, with 8 bases between. The DNA for the CDR3 is TGTGCCAGCAGTTTTGACGTGGACACTGAAGCTTTCTTT. Amino acids: CASSFDVDTEAFF.